A single sample gave rise to the 25 T cell receptor beta chains below, sequenced in a study of blood T cells in healthy people across ages. Together with a sample-barcoded 5' primer, a J-beta primer mix was included in a second PCR lasting about 6 to 11 cycles. TCRdb passed the 5' RACE reads through MiXCR, listing each CDR3 protein once. The data show roughly 2 million distinct CDR3 sequences, about 50% seen once. Sequenced material: blood. Receptors originate from a woman aged 40 to 55 in good health.

This clonotype has just a few counts. The chain uses TRBV15 and TRBJ2-7; D might be TRBD2 (5 bases). CDR1 and CDR2 from the germline V gene are LNHNV and YYDKDF (reference sequence). The germline V and J ends were trimmed by 0 bases and 0 bases, with 9 bases remaining between them. CDR3 size: 15 residues. This CDR3 reads CATSRDHRGSYEQYF. The CDR3 bases are TGTGCCACCAGCAGAGATCATCGGGGCTCCTACGAGCAGTACTTC.

This clonotype was seen only a few times. The chain couples TRBV28 to TRBJ2-7; TRBD2 might be the D (5 bases). V lost 3 bases and J 3 bases, leaving 21 bases between the germline ends. Germline-derived CDR1 and CDR2 are MDHEN and SYDVKM. CDR3 length: 17 amino acids. As DNA, the CDR3 is TGTGCCAGCAGTTTCACTATGGACGGGAAGCAAGACTACGAGCAGTACTTC. Amino acids: CASSFTMDGKQDYEQYF.

The V gene is TRBV29-1, the J gene TRBJ2-5; no firm D call. The DNA matches TRBJ2-1 better at its end, which makes the J call doubtful. The CDR3 has 12 amino acids. Germline lookup yields CDR1 SQVTM and CDR2 ANQGSEA. CDR3 in amino acids: CSVDSFQETQFF. CDR3 bases: TGCAGCGTTGACAGTTTTCAAGAGACCCAGTTCTTC.

This clonotype has more than one count but fewer than ten. The gene calls are TRBV28 and TRBJ1-6, with unresolved D. In germline, CDR1 is MDHEN, CDR2 SYDVKM. V was cut by 1 base and J by 0 bases, with 10 bases left in between. The CDR3 sequence is 17 residues long. DNA of the CDR3: TGTGCCAGCAGTTTATTCGCCACTGGCTCCTATAATTCACCCCTCCACTTT. Protein: CASSLFATGSYNSPLHF. Based on the CDR3 plus reference TRBV28 and TRBJ1-6, the full variable domain is DVKVTQSSRYLVKRTGEKVFLECVQDMDHENMFWYRQDPGLGLRLIYFSYDVKMKEKGDIPEGYSVSREKKERFSLILESASTNQTSMYLCASSLFATGSYNSPLHFGNGTRLTVT.

The chain uses TRBV20-1 and TRBJ2-5; TRBD2 might be the D (7 bases). The CDR3 has 13 amino acids. Germline assignment: CDR1 DFQATT and CDR2 SNEGSKA (reference sequence). Written as DNA, the CDR3 is TGCGGCACGACGGAGGGGGGGGAAGAGACCCAGTACTTC. Amino acids: CGTTEGGEETQYF.

The chain employs TRBV6-2 or TRBV6-3 and TRBJ1-2; D gene ambiguous. The ends were cut back, 4 bases at V and 13 bases at J, with 13 bases in the middle. Looked up from germline, CDR1 is MNHEY and CDR2 is SVGEGT. This CDR3 contains 11 residues. CDR3 sequence reads: CASSSLGSSTF. For the CDR3, the DNA is TGTGCCAGCAGTTCTTTAGGCAGTTCCACCTTC.

The gene calls are TRBV27 and TRBJ1-1; 10 bases are shared with TRBD1. Germline loops: CDR1 MNHEY, CDR2 SMNVEV (reference sequence). This CDR3 spans 14 amino acids. The V gene end was trimmed by 6 bases and the J gene end by 3 bases; junction bases not matched to a gene: 4. The CDR3 coding sequence is TGTGCCAGCAGGAGACAGGGGGCGCACACTGAAGCTTTCTTT. Amino acid sequence: CASRRQGAHTEAFF.

This rearrangement joins TRBV6-2 or TRBV6-3 to TRBJ2-1, with 7 bases lining up with TRBD2. Germline CDR1 MNHEY, CDR2 SVGEGT. V gave up 0 bases and J gave up 8 bases; unmatched junction bases: 10. The CDR3 spans 16 residues. CDR3: CASSYSARGVMDEQFF. CDR3 sequence (DNA): TGTGCCAGCAGTTACTCGGCACGGGGGGTTATGGATGAGCAGTTCTTC.

Details on this clonotype: A much larger clonotype is one base distant, so this may be a read error. The genes are TRBV9 and TRBJ2-1, with TRBD2 matching over 11 bases. Germline V gene data show CDR1 as SGDLS and CDR2 as YYNGEE. The CDR3 is 15 amino acids. Written as DNA, the CDR3 is TGTGCCAGCGGCGTCCTAGCGGGGGGACCCAATGAGCAGTTCTTC. Protein product: CASGVLAGGPNEQFF. Using reference TRBV9 and TRBJ2-1 for the parts outside the CDR3, the full variable domain is DSGVTQTPKHLITATGQRVTLRCSPRSGDLSVYWYQQSLDQGLQFLIQYYNGEERAKGNILERFSAQQFPDLHSELNLSSLELGDSALYFCASGVLAGGPNEQFFGPGTRLTVL.

This clonotype was found a few times. The chain couples TRBV3-1 to TRBJ2-7; D is perhaps TRBD1 (6 bases). Germline V CDR1 and CDR2: LGHDT, YNNKEL (reference sequence). Trimming cost V 4 bases and J 5 bases, with 15 bases left between them. This CDR3 contains 14 residues. For the CDR3, the DNA is TGTGCCAGCAGCCGCCTAACAGGGCTCCACGAGCAGTACTTC. This codes for CASSRLTGLHEQYF.

This clonotype was seen only once. J is TRBJ1-6 and V is TRBV28; D is uncertain. Germline CDR1 is MDHEN and CDR2 is SYDVKM. This CDR3 has 12 amino acids. V dropped 6 bases and J dropped 9 bases, with 9 bases sitting between them. CDR3: CASSLKRSPLHF. The CDR3 DNA sequence: TGTGCCAGCAGCCTCAAGCGTTCACCCCTCCACTTT.

The CDR3 nucleotides read TGCGCCAGCAGCTTGAATTCGATGATAAACACTGAAGCTTTCTTT. This translates into CASSLNSMINTEAFF. This rearrangement joins TRBV5-1 to TRBJ1-1, with D unclear. Germline values: CDR1 SGHRS, CDR2 YFSETQ. The V end was cut by 1 base, the J end by 2 bases, with 12 bases between. This CDR3 region has 15 residues.

This clonotype was seen a few times. This chain uses TRBV4-2 with TRBJ2-5; TRBD2 aligns across 7 bases. With the DNA end fitting TRBJ2-7 better, the J assignment may be wrong. Germline CDR1 LGHNA, CDR2 YNFKEQ. The CDR3 loop spans 15 amino acids. CDR3 DNA sequence: TGTGCCAGCAGCCAAGTAGTTGGCGGGGGTTACGAGCAGTACTTC. Its protein is CASSQVVGGGYEQYF.

The chain carries TRBV18 and TRBJ1-5; D may be TRBD1 (6 bases). CDR1 KGHSH and CDR2 LQKENI come from the germline V gene. With 0 bases removed from V and 8 bases from J, the gap between germline ends came to 14 bases. The CDR3 spans 15 residues. The CDR3 bases are TGTGCCAGCTCACCACCTGGAGGGGGGCCAAAGCCCCAGCATTTT. This translates into CASSPPGGGPKPQHF.

This clonotype has only one observation. The chain recombines TRBV20-1 with TRBJ1-1, with D maybe TRBD1 (5 bases). V was pared by 4 bases and J by 5 bases, with 20 bases between. The CDR3 has 15 residues. Germline CDR1 is DFQATT and CDR2 is SNEGSKA (reference sequence). The CDR3 sequence is CSAKDPGTRGTEAFF. The DNA of the CDR3 is TGCAGTGCTAAGGACCCCGGGACCCGCGGGACTGAAGCTTTCTTT.

A few counts support this clonotype. This chain links TRBV6-2 or TRBV6-3 with TRBJ2-7; a weak D match, TRBD2 (6 bases). The CDR3 contains 14 residues. CDR1 and CDR2 (germline): MNHEY, SVGEGT. Trimming took off 2 bases at V and 5 bases at J, with 13 bases between the two ends. The CDR3 sequence is CASSYGGIGDEQYF. The CDR3 DNA follows: TGTGCCAGCAGTTACGGGGGGATAGGAGACGAGCAGTACTTC.

The chain joins TRBV29-1 to TRBJ2-3; TRBD2 is a possible D gene (5 bases). V shed 4 bases and J shed 3 bases, with 14 bases lying between them. The V gene's germline CDR1 is SQVTM and CDR2 ANQGSEA. This CDR3 has 14 amino acids. CDR3 sequence (DNA): TGCAGCGTTGGGCAAGGAGGATTAACAGATACGCAGTATTTT. Protein sequence: CSVGQGGLTDTQYF.

The chain is built from TRBV12-3 or TRBV12-4 and TRBJ2-2, with D perhaps assigned TRBD1 or TRBD2 (7 bases each). The CDR3 has 15 residues. V lost 0 bases to trimming and J lost 6 bases, with 11 bases between them. CDR3 amino acids: CASSLARGRAGELFF. CDR3 DNA sequence: TGTGCCAGCAGTTTAGCCAGGGGGAGGGCCGGGGAGCTGTTTTTT.

The chain recombines TRBV6-2 or TRBV6-3 with TRBJ2-1, with 10 bases fitting TRBD2. Germline V lookup: CDR1 MNHEY, CDR2 SVGEGT. J was trimmed by 0 bases and V by 1 base; bases with no gene match: 12. This CDR3 has 20 residues. The CDR3 DNA reads TGTGCCAGCAGTTACTTCCTAGCGGGGGCCCCATCAAGCTCCTACAATGAGCAGTTCTTC. Amino acid sequence: CASSYFLAGAPSSSYNEQFF.

The V gene is TRBV20-1, the J gene TRBJ2-5, with D possibly TRBD2 on 6 matching bases. The germline CDR1 and CDR2 sequences are DFQATT and SNEGSKA (reference sequence). The CDR3 is 15 amino acids. V lost 1 base to trimming and J lost 4 bases, with 16 bases between them. CDR3 nucleotide sequence: TGCAGTGCTAGAGTTGAGGACTACCGCCGAGAGACCCAGTACTTC. Translating gives CSARVEDYRRETQYF.

The J gene is TRBJ2-1, the V gene TRBV20-1; D is perhaps TRBD1 (6 bases). Germline loops: CDR1 DFQATT, CDR2 SNEGSKA (reference sequence). V was pared by 3 bases and J by 4 bases, with 25 bases between. This CDR3 spans 18 amino acids. DNA for the CDR3: TGCAGTGCTAGGCCGGCCCCCGGGACAAGCAACGAATACAATGAGCAGTTCTTC. It is translated as CSARPAPGTSNEYNEQFF.

This clonotype was seen ten or more times. The V gene is TRBV14, the J gene TRBJ2-7; no reliable D call. CDR3 length: 11 residues. Per the germline V gene, CDR1 is SGHDN and CDR2 is FVKESK. V gave up 5 bases and J gave up 3 bases, with 5 bases separating them. CDR3 nucleotide sequence: TGTGCCAGCAGCAACGGCTACGAGCAGTACTTC. Translation: CASSNGYEQYF. Filled out from reference TRBV14 and TRBJ2-7, the complete variable domain reads EAGVTQFPSHSVIEKGQTVTLRCDPISGHDNLYWYRRVMGKEIKFLLHFVKESKQDESGMPNNRFLAERTGGTYSTLKVQPAELEDSGVYFCASSNGYEQYFGPGTRLTVT.

The chain couples TRBV20-1 to TRBJ2-7; TRBD1 aligns across 11 bases. Germline V gene lookup returns CDR1 DFQATT and CDR2 SNEGSKA (reference sequence). This CDR3 comprises 16 residues. V gave up 0 bases and J gave up 3 bases; unmatched junction bases: 7. CDR3 in amino acids: CSARDPGQGVFYEQYF. In DNA, the CDR3 is TGCAGTGCTAGAGATCCGGGACAGGGGGTTTTCTACGAGCAGTACTTC.

The chain employs TRBV20-1 and TRBJ2-1; 7 bases match TRBD1. V dropped 6 bases and J dropped 3; count of bases not matched to a gene: 5. This CDR3 region has 13 residues. The V gene's germline CDR1 is DFQATT and CDR2 SNEGSKA (reference sequence). CDR3 sequence: CSARQGRYNEQFF. In nucleotides, the CDR3 is TGCAGTGCCCGACAGGGCCGCTACAATGAGCAGTTCTTC.

The gene calls are TRBV5-1 and TRBJ2-7; 9 positions match TRBD2. CDR3 length: 15 amino acids. With 1 base clipped from V and 6 bases from J, the junction kept 8 bases outside the gene matches. CDR1 and CDR2 from the germline V gene are SGHRS and YFSETQ. The CDR3 protein is CASSLLAGAVSEQYF. The DNA of the CDR3 is TGCGCCAGCAGCTTGTTAGCGGGGGCCGTTTCCGAGCAGTACTTC.